These T cell receptor beta chains were read from a single sample in a study of early T cells in non-severe SARS-CoV-2 infection. TCRdb independently ran MiXCR on the 5' RACE reads; one entry per CDR3 protein. In the table there are fewer than 80,000 distinct CDR3 sequences, over 10% of which are singletons. Sequencing was performed on whole blood. These receptors all come from an adult who was a healthcare worker with PCR-confirmed SARS-CoV-2 infection or an uninfected control (not recorded which). Each CDR3 is given with its conserved first and last residue. The D gene is left open where the match is weak. Size is omitted from some rows. Given values are once, few, many or a class for expanded clones.

j_call cdr3_length v_call clone_size d_call cdr3_nt cdr3_aa
TRBJ2-7 12 TRBV18 few . TGTGCCAGCTCACCTCTTCAGGGCGAGCAGTACTTC CASSPLQGEQYF
TRBJ1-6 13 TRBV28 . . TGTGCCAGCAGGAACGGATATAATTCACCCCTCCATTTT CASRNGYNSPLHF
TRBJ1-5 14 TRBV12-3/TRBV12-4 few . TGTGCCAGCAGTTGGGGAGATAGCAATCAGCCCCAGCATTTT CASSWGDSNQPQHF
TRBJ2-1 13 TRBV5-4 many TRBD1 TGTGCCAGCAGTGGGACAGGGGAAGCCCAGCAGTTCTTC CASSGTGEAQQFF
TRBJ2-2 16 TRBV4-3 many TRBD1 TGCGCCAGCAGCCAAAGGACAGGGGCGAACACCGGGGAGCTGTTTTTT CASSQRTGANTGELFF
TRBJ2-2 14 TRBV27 many TRBD1 TGTGCCAGCCTCGGACAGGGGGGCACCGGGGAGCTGTTTTTT CASLGQGGTGELFF
TRBJ2-1 15 TRBV20-1 many TRBD2 TGCAGTGTAGCGGGAGGGCCCAGACCGCATTTGCAGGGGTTCTTC CSVAGGPRPHLQGFF
TRBJ2-3 15 TRBV6-2/TRBV6-3 many . TGTGCCAGCAAGGGGTTCGGCAGTAGCACAGATACGCAGTATTTT CASKGFGSSTDTQYF
TRBJ2-5 14 TRBV7-9 many TRBD1 TGTGCCAGCCAGCGGTCAGGGGGCAGGGAGACCCAGTACTTC CASQRSGGRETQYF
TRBJ1-1 12 TRBV6-6 many . TGTGCCAGCGAACTGACCGGGGGTGAAGCTTTCTTT CASELTGGEAFF
TRBJ1-1 16 TRBV6-6 . . TGTGCCAGCAGTTACTCCCGGACTGTCATGAACACTGAAGCTTTCTTT CASSYSRTVMNTEAFF
TRBJ2-7 14 TRBV21-1 many . TGTGCCAGCCGAGCGCCGTCGGATACCTACGAGCAGTACTTC CASRAPSDTYEQYF
TRBJ2-2 14 TRBV6-2/TRBV6-3 . TRBD1 TGTGCCAGCATGGACAGGAGCTACACCGGGGAGCTGTTTTTT CASMDRSYTGELFF
TRBJ1-5 14 TRBV4-1 many . TGCGCCAGCAGGGAAACAGGGTCCAATCAGCCCCAGCATTTT CASRETGSNQPQHF
TRBJ2-3 16 TRBV20-1 many TRBD2 TGCAGTGCTAGAGATCCGGTAGCGGGACCCACAGATACGCAGTATTTT CSARDPVAGPTDTQYF